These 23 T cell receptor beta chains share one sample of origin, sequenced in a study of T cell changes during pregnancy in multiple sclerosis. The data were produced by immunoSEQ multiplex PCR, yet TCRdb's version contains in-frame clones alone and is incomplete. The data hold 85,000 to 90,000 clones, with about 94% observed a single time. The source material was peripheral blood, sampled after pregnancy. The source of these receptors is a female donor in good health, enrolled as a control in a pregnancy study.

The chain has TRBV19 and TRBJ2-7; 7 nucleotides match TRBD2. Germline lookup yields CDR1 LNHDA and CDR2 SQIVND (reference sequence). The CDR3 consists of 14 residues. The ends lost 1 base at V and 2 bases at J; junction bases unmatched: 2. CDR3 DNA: TGTGCCAGTAGTATAGCTGGGGGGGCCTACGAGCAGTACTTC. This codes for CASSIAGGAYEQYF.

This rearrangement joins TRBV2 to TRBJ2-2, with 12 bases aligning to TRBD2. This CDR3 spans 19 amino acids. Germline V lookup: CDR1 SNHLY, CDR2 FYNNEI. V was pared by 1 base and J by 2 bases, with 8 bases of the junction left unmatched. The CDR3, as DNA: TGTGCCAGCAGTGAAGTTGGACTAGCGGGGAACAAAAACACCGGGGAGCTGTTTTTT. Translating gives CASSEVGLAGNKNTGELFF.

The CDR3 nucleotides read TGTGCCAGCAGTGAATTAGGACAGGGGGCGCCGGGCTACACCTTC. It yields the protein CASSELGQGAPGYTF. The rearrangement links TRBV6-1 to TRBJ1-2, with 11 bases aligning to TRBD1. The ends lost 2 bases at V and 8 bases at J; junction bases unmatched: 7. Germline V gene data show CDR1 as MNHNS and CDR2 as SASEGT. This CDR3 is 15 amino acids long.

In nucleotides, the CDR3 is TGTGCCAGCAGCCCTTCCTACAATGAGCAGTTCTTC. Its protein product is CASSPSYNEQFF. The rearrangement joins TRBV7-6 to TRBJ2-1, with D unclear. The CDR3 is 12 residues long. Germline V gene sequence: CDR1 SGHVS, CDR2 FNYEAQ. V was cut by 5 bases and J by 1 base, with 3 bases left in between.

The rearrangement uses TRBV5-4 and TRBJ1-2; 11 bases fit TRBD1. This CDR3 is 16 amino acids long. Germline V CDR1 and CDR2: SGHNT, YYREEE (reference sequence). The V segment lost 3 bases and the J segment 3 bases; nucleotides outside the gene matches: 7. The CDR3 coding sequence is TGTGCCAGCAGCTCGGGACAGGGGGACGCTTACTATGGCTACACCTTC. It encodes CASSSGQGDAYYGYTF.

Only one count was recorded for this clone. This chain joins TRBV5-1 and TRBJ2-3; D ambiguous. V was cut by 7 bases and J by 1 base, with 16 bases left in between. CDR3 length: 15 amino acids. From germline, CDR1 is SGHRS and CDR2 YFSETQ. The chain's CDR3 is CASSLRSTGTDTQYF. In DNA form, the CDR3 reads TGCGCCAGCTCCTTGCGATCTACGGGCACAGATACGCAGTATTTT.

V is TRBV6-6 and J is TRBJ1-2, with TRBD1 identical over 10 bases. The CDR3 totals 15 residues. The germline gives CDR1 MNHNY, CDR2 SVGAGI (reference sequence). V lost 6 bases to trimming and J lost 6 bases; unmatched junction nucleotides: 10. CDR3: CASSIRQGAWDGYTF. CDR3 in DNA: TGTGCCAGCAGCATACGACAGGGGGCTTGGGATGGCTACACCTTC.

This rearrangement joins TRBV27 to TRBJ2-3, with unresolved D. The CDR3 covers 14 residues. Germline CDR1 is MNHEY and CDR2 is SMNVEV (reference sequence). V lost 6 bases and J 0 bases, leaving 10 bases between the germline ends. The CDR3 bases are TGTGCCAGCAGGACTGTCCAAAGCACAGATACGCAGTATTTT. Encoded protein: CASRTVQSTDTQYF.

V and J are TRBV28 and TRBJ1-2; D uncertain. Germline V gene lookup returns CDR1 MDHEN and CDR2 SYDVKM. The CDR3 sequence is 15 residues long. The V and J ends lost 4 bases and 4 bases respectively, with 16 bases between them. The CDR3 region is CASSYISDAGYGYTF. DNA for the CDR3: TGTGCCAGCAGTTACATATCCGACGCAGGCTATGGCTACACCTTC.

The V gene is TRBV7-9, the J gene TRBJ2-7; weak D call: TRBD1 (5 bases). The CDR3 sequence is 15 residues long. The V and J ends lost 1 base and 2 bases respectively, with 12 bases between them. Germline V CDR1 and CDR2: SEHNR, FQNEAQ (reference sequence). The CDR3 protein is CASSLGTTGTYEQYF. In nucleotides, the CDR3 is TGTGCCAGCAGCTTAGGCACCACAGGAACCTACGAGCAGTACTTC.

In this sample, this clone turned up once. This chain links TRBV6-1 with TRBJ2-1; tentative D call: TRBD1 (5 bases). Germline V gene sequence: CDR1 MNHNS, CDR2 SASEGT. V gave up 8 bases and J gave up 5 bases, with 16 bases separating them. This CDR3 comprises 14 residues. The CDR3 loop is CASAEGDAHNEQFF. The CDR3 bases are TGTGCCAGCGCGGAAGGGGATGCTCACAATGAGCAGTTCTTC.

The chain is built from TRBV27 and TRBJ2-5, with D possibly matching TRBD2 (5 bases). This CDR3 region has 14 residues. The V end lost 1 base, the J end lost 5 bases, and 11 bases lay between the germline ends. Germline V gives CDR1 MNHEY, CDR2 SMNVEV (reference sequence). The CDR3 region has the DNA TGTGCCAGCAGTTTATTGGGAGCTGAGGAGACCCAGTACTTC. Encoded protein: CASSLLGAEETQYF.

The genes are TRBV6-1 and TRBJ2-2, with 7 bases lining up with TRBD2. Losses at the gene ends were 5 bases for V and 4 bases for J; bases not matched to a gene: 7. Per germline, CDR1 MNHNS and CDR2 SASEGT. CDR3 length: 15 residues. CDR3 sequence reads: CASSSKTSSTGELFF. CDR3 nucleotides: TGTGCCAGCAGTTCTAAGACTAGCTCCACCGGGGAGCTGTTTTTT.

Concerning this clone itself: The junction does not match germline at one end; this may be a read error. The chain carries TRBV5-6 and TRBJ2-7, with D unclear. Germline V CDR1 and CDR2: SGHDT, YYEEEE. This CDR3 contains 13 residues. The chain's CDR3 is CASSLERQPVRCF. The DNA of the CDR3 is TGTGCCAGCAGCTTGGAGCGCCAGCCCGTTAGGTGCTTC.

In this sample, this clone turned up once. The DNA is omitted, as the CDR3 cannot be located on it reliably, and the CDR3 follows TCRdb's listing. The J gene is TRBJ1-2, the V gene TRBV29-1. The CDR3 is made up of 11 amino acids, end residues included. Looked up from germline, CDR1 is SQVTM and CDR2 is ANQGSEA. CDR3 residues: CSVEWGEGITF.

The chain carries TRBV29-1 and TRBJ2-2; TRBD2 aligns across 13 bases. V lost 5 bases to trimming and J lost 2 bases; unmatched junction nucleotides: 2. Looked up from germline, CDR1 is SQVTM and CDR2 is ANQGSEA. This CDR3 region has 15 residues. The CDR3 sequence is CSVRLAGGNTGELFF. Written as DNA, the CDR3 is TGCAGCGTTCGACTAGCGGGAGGTAACACCGGGGAGCTGTTTTTT.

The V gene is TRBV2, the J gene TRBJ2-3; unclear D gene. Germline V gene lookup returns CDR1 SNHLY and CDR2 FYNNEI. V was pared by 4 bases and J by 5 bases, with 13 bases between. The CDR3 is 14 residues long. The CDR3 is CASSVRSWIDTQYF. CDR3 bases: TGTGCCAGCAGTGTGCGGTCATGGATAGATACGCAGTATTTT.

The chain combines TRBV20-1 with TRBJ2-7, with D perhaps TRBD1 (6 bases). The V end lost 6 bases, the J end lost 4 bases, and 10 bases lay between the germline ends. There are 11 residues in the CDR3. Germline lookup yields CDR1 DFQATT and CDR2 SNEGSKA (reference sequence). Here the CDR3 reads CSAVRGYEQYF. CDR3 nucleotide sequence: TGCAGTGCCGTCAGGGGATACGAGCAGTACTTC.

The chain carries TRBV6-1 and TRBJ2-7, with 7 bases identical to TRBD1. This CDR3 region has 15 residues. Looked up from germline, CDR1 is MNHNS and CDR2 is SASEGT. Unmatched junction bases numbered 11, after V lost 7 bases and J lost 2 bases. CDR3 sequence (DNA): TGTGCCAGCACCACGTTTGGGACAGTAGCCTACGAGCAGTACTTC. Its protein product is CASTTFGTVAYEQYF.

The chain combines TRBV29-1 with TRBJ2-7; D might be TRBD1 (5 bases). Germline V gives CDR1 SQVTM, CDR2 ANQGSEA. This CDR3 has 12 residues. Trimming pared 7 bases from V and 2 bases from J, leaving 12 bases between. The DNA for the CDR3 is TGCAGCGGCAAGGACAACACCTACGAGCAGTACTTC. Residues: CSGKDNTYEQYF.

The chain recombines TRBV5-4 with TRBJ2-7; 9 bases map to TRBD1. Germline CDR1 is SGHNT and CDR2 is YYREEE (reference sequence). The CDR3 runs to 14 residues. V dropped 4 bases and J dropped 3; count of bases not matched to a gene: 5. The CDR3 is CASSIDRGFYEQYF. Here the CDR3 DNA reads TGTGCCAGCAGCATAGACAGGGGGTTCTACGAGCAGTACTTC.

The CDR3 region has the DNA TGCGCCAGCAGCTTGGTTCAGGGCGCCGGGGAGCTGTTTTTT. This gives the protein CASSLVQGAGELFF. This chain joins TRBV5-1 and TRBJ2-2; D is perhaps TRBD1 (5 bases). The CDR3 has 14 amino acids. V lost 0 bases, J lost 6 bases, and 9 bases lay in between. The germline CDR1 and CDR2 sequences are SGHRS and YFSETQ.

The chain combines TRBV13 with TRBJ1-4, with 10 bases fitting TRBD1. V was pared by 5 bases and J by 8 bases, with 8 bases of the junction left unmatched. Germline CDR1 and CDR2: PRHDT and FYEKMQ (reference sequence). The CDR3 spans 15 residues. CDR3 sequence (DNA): TGTGCCAGCAGCCTCACCGGGACAGGGGAAGAAAAACTGTTTTTT. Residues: CASSLTGTGEEKLFF.